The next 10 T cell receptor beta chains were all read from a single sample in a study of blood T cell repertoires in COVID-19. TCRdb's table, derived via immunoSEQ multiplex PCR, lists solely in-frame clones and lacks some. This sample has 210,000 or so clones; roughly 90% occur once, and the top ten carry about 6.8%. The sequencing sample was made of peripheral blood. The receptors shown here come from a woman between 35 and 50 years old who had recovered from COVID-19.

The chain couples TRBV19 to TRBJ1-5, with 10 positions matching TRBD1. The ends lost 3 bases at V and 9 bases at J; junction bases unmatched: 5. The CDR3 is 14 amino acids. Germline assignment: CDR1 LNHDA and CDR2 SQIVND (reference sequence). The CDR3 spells CASSMDRGIWPQHF. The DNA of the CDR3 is TGTGCCAGTAGTATGGACAGGGGGATATGGCCCCAGCATTTT.

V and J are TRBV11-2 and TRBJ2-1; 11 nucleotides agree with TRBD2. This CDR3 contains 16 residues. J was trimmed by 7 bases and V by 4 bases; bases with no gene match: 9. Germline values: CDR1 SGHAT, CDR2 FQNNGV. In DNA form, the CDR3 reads TGTGCCAGCAGCTCCATTAGCGGGAGGGCGAGAAATGAGCAGTTCTTC. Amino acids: CASSSISGRARNEQFF.

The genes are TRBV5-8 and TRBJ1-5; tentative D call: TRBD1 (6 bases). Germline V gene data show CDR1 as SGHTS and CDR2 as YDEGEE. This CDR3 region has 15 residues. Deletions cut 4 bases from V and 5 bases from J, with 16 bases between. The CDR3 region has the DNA TGTGCCAGCAGCCAATGGAAGGGGGTTGATCAGCCCCAGCATTTT. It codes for CASSQWKGVDQPQHF.

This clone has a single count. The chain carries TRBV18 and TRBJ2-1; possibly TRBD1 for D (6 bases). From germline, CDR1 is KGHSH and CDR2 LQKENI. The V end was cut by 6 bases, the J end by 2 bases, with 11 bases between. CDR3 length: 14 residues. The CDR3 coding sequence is TGTGCCAGCTCTGAGGACAGAGCCTACAATGAGCAGTTCTTC. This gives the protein CASSEDRAYNEQFF.

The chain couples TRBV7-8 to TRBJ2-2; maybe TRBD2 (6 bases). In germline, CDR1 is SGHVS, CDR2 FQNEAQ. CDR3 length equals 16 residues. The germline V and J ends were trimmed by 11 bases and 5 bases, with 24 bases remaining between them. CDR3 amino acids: CAVVLGGTHRTGELFF. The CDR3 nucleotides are TGTGCCGTAGTATTAGGCGGGACCCATAGGACCGGGGAGCTGTTTTTT.

DNA of the CDR3: TGTGCCAGTAGACAAGGGACAGGGGGCTTCCACGAGCAGTACTTC. Its protein product is CASRQGTGGFHEQYF. The chain has TRBV19 and TRBJ2-7, with 12 bases matching TRBD1. V dropped 6 bases and J dropped 5; count of bases not matched to a gene: 8. The CDR3 sequence is 15 residues long. CDR1 is LNHDA, CDR2 SQIVND, per germline (reference sequence).

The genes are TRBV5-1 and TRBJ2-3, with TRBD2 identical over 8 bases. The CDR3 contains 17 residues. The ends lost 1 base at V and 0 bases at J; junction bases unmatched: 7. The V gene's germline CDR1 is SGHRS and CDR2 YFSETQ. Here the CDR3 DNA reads TGCGCCAGCAGCTTGCGGTCCGGGGGGGCTAGCACAGATACGCAGTATTTT. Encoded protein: CASSLRSGGASTDTQYF.

The CDR3 sequence: CASSPISRNTEAFF. In nucleotides, the CDR3 is TGTGCCAGCTCACCCATTAGTAGAAACACTGAAGCTTTCTTT. This chain joins TRBV18 and TRBJ1-1; D is uncertain. Trimming cost V 3 bases and J 2 bases, with 10 bases left between them. Germline values: CDR1 KGHSH, CDR2 LQKENI. The length of the CDR3 is 14 residues.

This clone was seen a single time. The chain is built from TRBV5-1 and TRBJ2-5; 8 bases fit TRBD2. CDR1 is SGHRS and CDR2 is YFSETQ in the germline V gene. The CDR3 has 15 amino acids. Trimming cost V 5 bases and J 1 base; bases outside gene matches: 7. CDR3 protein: CASRGAGVGQETQYF. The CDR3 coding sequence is TGCGCCAGCAGGGGAGCGGGAGTCGGCCAAGAGACCCAGTACTTC.

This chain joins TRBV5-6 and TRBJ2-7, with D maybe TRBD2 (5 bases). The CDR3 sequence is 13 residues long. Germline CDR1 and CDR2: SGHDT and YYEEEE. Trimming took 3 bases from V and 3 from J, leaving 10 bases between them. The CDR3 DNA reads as TGTGCCAGCAGCTCAGGACTGGTCTACGAGCAGTACTTC. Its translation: CASSSGLVYEQYF.